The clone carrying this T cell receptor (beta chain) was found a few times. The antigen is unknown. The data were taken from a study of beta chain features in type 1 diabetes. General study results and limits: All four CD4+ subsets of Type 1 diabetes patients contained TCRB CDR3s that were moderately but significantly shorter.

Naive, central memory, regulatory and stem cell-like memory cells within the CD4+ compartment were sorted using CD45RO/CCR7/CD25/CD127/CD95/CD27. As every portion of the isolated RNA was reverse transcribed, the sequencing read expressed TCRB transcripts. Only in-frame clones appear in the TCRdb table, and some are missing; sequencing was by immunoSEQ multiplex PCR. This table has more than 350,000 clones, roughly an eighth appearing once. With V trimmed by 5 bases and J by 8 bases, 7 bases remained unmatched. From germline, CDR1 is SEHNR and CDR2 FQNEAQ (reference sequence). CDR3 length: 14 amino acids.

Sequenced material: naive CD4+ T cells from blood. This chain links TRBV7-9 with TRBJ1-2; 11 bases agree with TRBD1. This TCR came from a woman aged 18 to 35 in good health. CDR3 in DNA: TGTGCCAGCAGCCATGGACAGGGGGCCAAAGGCTACACCTTC. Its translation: CASSHGQGAKGYTF.